These T cell receptor beta chains were read from a single sample in a study of PD-L1 blockade in urothelial cancer. Profiling relied on immunoSEQ multiplex PCR, and the TCRdb table lists in-frame clones only, not all of them. The data show 40,000 to 55,000 clones, about 87% seen once. The input for sequencing was PBMCs, taken around atezolizumab (anti-PD-L1) treatment. All receptors derive from a man aged 35-49 years with urothelial cancer. The CDR3 runs from the conserved cysteine through the conserved F or W. Each record gives: clone size, D gene, V gene, J gene, CDR3 DNA, CDR3 protein. D genes are given only for firm matches. A clone size is listed for some rows: how often the clone was seen (once, few, many), or a class if it is expanded.

NA	TRBD1	TRBV5-8	TRBJ1-2	TGTGCCAGCACCCCGGACAGGGGGGCCTATGGCTACACCTTC	CASTPDRGAYGYTF
NA	TRBD2	TRBV7-3	TRBJ2-7	TGTGCCAGCAGCTTAGGTAGCGGGAGATTCGAGCAGTACTTC	CASSLGSGRFEQYF
NA	NA	TRBV7-9	TRBJ1-2	TGTGCCAGCGCCCCGAGGTTTCCAACGACGAACTATGGCTACACCTTC	CASAPRFPTTNYGYTF
NA	TRBD1	TRBV6-6	TRBJ2-5	TGTGCCAGCAGCCACGGACAGGGGGTAGGCGAGACCCAGTACTTC	CASSHGQGVGETQYF
NA	NA	TRBV7-6	TRBJ2-2	TGTGCCAGCAGCCCACTCCTAGGGGCGAACACCGGGGAGCTGTTTTTT	CASSPLLGANTGELFF
NA	TRBD2	TRBV9	TRBJ2-1	TGTGCCAGCAGCGCTACGGGACTACACTACAATGAGCAGTTCTTC	CASSATGLHYNEQFF
NA	NA	TRBV14	TRBJ1-2	TGTGCCAGCAGCCCTCAGGGCTATGGCTACACCTTC	CASSPQGYGYTF
NA	TRBD2	TRBV28	TRBJ2-7	TGTGCCAGCAGTCTCCCGCTAACTAGCGGGAGATATTACGAGCAGTACTTC	CASSLPLTSGRYYEQYF
NA	TRBD2	TRBV5-1	TRBJ2-1	TGCGCCAGCAGCTTGTTTGGGACTAGCAGGCGCAATGAGCAGTTCTTC	CASSLFGTSRRNEQFF
NA	TRBD1	TRBV2	TRBJ2-7	TGTGCCAGCAGCTACACCGGGACAGGGAACTACGAGCAGTACTTC	CASSYTGTGNYEQYF
NA	TRBD2	TRBV7-2	TRBJ2-7	TGTGCCAGCAGCTTACTAGCGGGAGGCCACTACGAGCAGTACTTC	CASSLLAGGHYEQYF
once	NA	TRBV28	TRBJ1-1	TGTGCCAGCAGTTTCACTGCTGTGACTGAAGCTTTCTTT	CASSFTAVTEAFF
NA	NA	TRBV10-3	TRBJ1-3	TGTGCCATGCAGGCTGGAAACACCATATATTTT	CAMQAGNTIYF
NA	TRBD2	TRBV14	TRBJ2-5	TGTGCCAGCAGGCTAGCGGGAGGGGAGACCCAGTACTTC	CASRLAGGETQYF
NA	TRBD1	TRBV2	TRBJ2-3	TGTGCCAGCAGTGACAGGGGGTCTTCAGATACGCAGTATTTT	CASSDRGSSDTQYF
NA	NA	TRBV7-2	TRBJ2-7	TGTGCCAGCAGCATACTAGCGAGGGGGATCTACGAGCAGTACTTC	CASSILARGIYEQYF
few	NA	TRBV9	TRBJ1-1	TGTGCCAGCAGCGTAGGAGGGAAATCGATCACTGAAGCTTTCTTT	CASSVGGKSITEAFF
NA	TRBD1	TRBV5-1	TRBJ2-6	TGCGCCAGCAGATCAACCGGGACAGGGGGCGCCGGGGCCAACGTCCTGACTTTC	CASRSTGTGGAGANVLTF
NA	TRBD1	TRBV9	TRBJ2-7	TGTGCCAGCAGCGTAGAAGGTGGGACAGGGGAGAACGAGCAGTACTTC	CASSVEGGTGENEQYF
NA	TRBD1	TRBV6-5	TRBJ1-1	TGTGCCAGCAGGGAGACAGGGGGGAACACTGAAGCTTTCTTT	CASRETGGNTEAFF
NA	TRBD1	TRBV7-3	TRBJ2-3	TGTGCCAGCAGCTCGGACAGGGGTGCAGATACGCAGTATTTT	CASSSDRGADTQYF
NA	NA	TRBV19	TRBJ2-7	TGTGCCAGTAGTCCCCGTCCGGGACTTAGAGACGCCTCCTACGAGCAGTACTTC	CASSPRPGLRDASYEQYF
NA	NA	TRBV7-8	TRBJ1-2	TGTGCCAGCAGCTTGAGGGTCGGTGGAAATGGCTACACCTTC	CASSLRVGGNGYTF
NA	TRBD1	TRBV4-3	TRBJ2-7	TGCGCCAGCAGCCGGACAGGTTTCGAGCAGTACTTC	CASSRTGFEQYF
NA	TRBD2	TRBV13	TRBJ2-1	TGTGCCAGCAGCTGGACTAGCGGCAATGAGCAGTTCTTC	CASSWTSGNEQFF
few	TRBD2	TRBV4-2	TRBJ2-1	TGTGCCAGCAGCCAAGAAGGACTAGCGGGAGTAGGGCGCAATGAGCAGTTCTTC	CASSQEGLAGVGRNEQFF
NA	TRBD1	TRBV7-2	TRBJ1-2	TGTGCCAGCGCTCCGGACAGGGGTTTTTATGGCTACACCTTC	CASAPDRGFYGYTF
NA	TRBD1	TRBV6-5	TRBJ2-7	TGTGCCAGCAGGCCAGGGGGCTCCTACGAGCAGTACTTC	CASRPGGSYEQYF
NA	NA	TRBV19	TRBJ1-1	TGTGCCAGTAGTATAGATCTTACAGGTAGTGCTTTCTTT	CASSIDLTGSAFF
NA	TRBD2	TRBV28	TRBJ2-7	TGTGCCAGCAGTCTACCCCCTGCTAGCGGGCGCTACGAGCAGTACTTC	CASSLPPASGRYEQYF
NA	TRBD2	TRBV28	TRBJ2-7	TGTGCCAGCAGTGGGCTGAAGGGACTAGCGTCCTACGAGCAGTACTTC	CASSGLKGLASYEQYF
once	TRBD1	TRBV5-5	TRBJ2-7	TGTGCCAGCAGCCACCGGGACAGGGGTATCAACGAGCAGTACTTC	CASSHRDRGINEQYF
NA	TRBD2	TRBV9	TRBJ2-1	TGTGCCAGCAGCGTAGATAGCGGGAGGGTAGGCAATGAGCAGTTCTTC	CASSVDSGRVGNEQFF
NA	NA	TRBV27	TRBJ2-4	TGTGCCAGCAGGGATCTCGCGGGCATTCAGTACTTC	CASRDLAGIQYF
NA	TRBD2	TRBV6-5	TRBJ2-7	TGTGCCAGCAGTTACAAGCGGGAGCGTGGTAACGAGCAGTACTTC	CASSYKRERGNEQYF
NA	NA	TRBV5-1	TRBJ2-5	TGCGCCAGCAGCCGCTTGTCGGGGGATTACCAAGAGACCCAGTACTTC	CASSRLSGDYQETQYF
NA	TRBD2	TRBV2	TRBJ2-3	TGTGCCAGCAGTGAGAGTAGTAGCGGGAGATTAGGTACGCAGTATTTT	CASSESSSGRLGTQYF
NA	NA	TRBV5-1	TRBJ2-1	TGCGCCAGCTTTGCCCAGCAACGGGATGAGCAGTTCTTC	CASFAQQRDEQFF
NA	TRBD2	TRBV4-3	TRBJ2-1	TGCGCCAGCAGCCAAGATCGCGGGACTAGCGGGAGTTTGAATGAGCAGTTCTTC	CASSQDRGTSGSLNEQFF
NA	TRBD1	TRBV7-3	TRBJ1-2	TGTGCCAGCAGCTTCCGACAGGGCCCCATTGGCTACACCTTC	CASSFRQGPIGYTF
once	NA	TRBV27	TRBJ2-5	TGTGCCAGCAGTTCCCCGTACCAAGAGACCCAGTACTTC	CASSSPYQETQYF
NA	NA	TRBV28	TRBJ1-1	TGTGCCAGCACCCGGGGGGGCCAGGGGACTGAAGCTTTCTTT	CASTRGGQGTEAFF
NA	TRBD1	TRBV7-2	TRBJ2-7	TGTGCCAGCAGCTTGCGACAGGGAACCTACGAGCAGTACTTC	CASSLRQGTYEQYF
NA	TRBD2	TRBV27	TRBJ2-7	TGTGCCAGCAGTTTTGGGGGAGGGCACGACGAGCAGTACTTC	CASSFGGGHDEQYF
NA	TRBD1	TRBV5-8	TRBJ2-3	TGTGCCAGCACCCCAGACAGGGGAGGAGATACGCAGTATTTT	CASTPDRGGDTQYF
few	TRBD2	TRBV15	TRBJ2-3	TGTGCCACCAGCTTTCGACTAGCCCCCACAGATACGCAGTATTTT	CATSFRLAPTDTQYF
NA	TRBD1	TRBV27	TRBJ2-1	TGTGCCAGCAGTTTATTTTACCGGGACAGGGTAATCTTC	CASSLFYRDRVIF
NA	NA	TRBV5-1	TRBJ2-2	TGCGCCAGCAAAGTTCCAGTCGAGGCCGGGGAGCTGTTTTTT	CASKVPVEAGELFF
NA	TRBD1	TRBV20-1	TRBJ2-5	TGCAGTGCGTCGCCAGGGGGGACCCAGTACTTC	CSASPGGTQYF
once	NA	TRBV18	TRBJ2-3	TGTGCCAGCGGCGGAAGAAGCACAGATACGCAGTATTTT	CASGGRSTDTQYF
NA	TRBD1	TRBV6-5	TRBJ1-1	TGTGCCAGCAGTTACCAGGGGGACACTGAAGCTTTCTTT	CASSYQGDTEAFF
NA	NA	TRBV19	TRBJ2-7	TGTGCCAGTAGCTCACTGGGGAGCTACGAGCAGTACTTC	CASSSLGSYEQYF
NA	TRBD2	TRBV27	TRBJ2-5	TGTGCCAGCAATCTTATCGCGGGAGGGCCCGAGGAGACCCAGTACTTC	CASNLIAGGPEETQYF
NA	TRBD2	TRBV11-2	TRBJ2-3	TGTGCCAGCACCAGGACTAGCGGGATAGATACGCAGTATTTT	CASTRTSGIDTQYF
NA	NA	TRBV11-2	TRBJ2-7	TGTGCCAGCAGCTCCCTCAGGGCAGGGGGAGGATACGAGCAGTACTTC	CASSSLRAGGGYEQYF
NA	TRBD1	TRBV2	TRBJ2-1	TGTGCCAGCAGACAGGGGACGGGGAATGAGCAGTTCTTC	CASRQGTGNEQFF
few	NA	TRBV19	TRBJ1-1	TGTGCCAGTAGTATAGGGGAGACTGAAGCTTTCTTT	CASSIGETEAFF
NA	TRBD1	TRBV28	TRBJ1-2	TGTGCCAGCAGCCGGACAGGAACAAGCTATGGCTACACCTTC	CASSRTGTSYGYTF